This T cell receptor beta chain was found in a study of CD8 T cells in ankylosing spondylitis (dated by TCRdb to 2016 to 2017). About the study as a whole: To find TCR variants linked to disease, the study profiled T cell receptor beta repertoires in ankylosing spondylitis patients and healthy donors. The whole study cohort included about a hundred healthy donors and about two dozen ankylosing spondylitis patients. Samples of peripheral blood were taken, and for ankylosing spondylitis patients, synovial fluid was collected as well. Broad study findings and their caveats: In peripheral blood, the disease-linked clones were found at relatively low frequencies and had a CD8+ phenotype. Some motif variants were previously reported in synovial fluid and blood of reactive arthritis patients, suggesting common disease-initiation mechanisms. A TCR beta motif made up of several highly homologous amino acid variants appeared to be characteristic of blood from ankylosing spondylitis patients. The disease-linked clones were reported as significantly enriched in matched synovial fluid samples from ankylosing spondylitis patients.

This clonotype appeared a few times. Its antigen remains undetermined. It has no much larger one-base neighbor in the sample; base qualities were not kept. The cysteine opens and the valine closes a CDR3 of 12 amino acids. Only the CDR3 portion is preserved as DNA: 36 bases, with reading frame beginning at the first base. The germline V gene (reference sequence) provides CDR1 DFQATT and CDR2 SNEGSKA. V gives up 6 bases and J gives up 3 bases, and the segment between their germline ends measures 12 bases. Sequencing used an Illumina HiSeq 2500. Quantitative 5'-RACE with molecular barcodes was used to prepare TCR beta libraries. Processing in the source paper ran as follows. To identify disease-linked TCR variants, a new computational method was used, one built on a probabilistic model of VDJ rearrangement. The public reads were reanalyzed by TCRdb: fastp trimming at Q25, MiXCR alignment, in-frame beta chains only. Each CDR3 protein appears once, grouped with its most common genes and DNA. TCRdb, not the authors, supplied the V and J calls. The sample profile shows tens of thousands of distinct CDR3 sequences; roughly 30% of them were found once. The ten largest clonotypes hold 50% to 60% of the sample.

Source material: blood, either unsorted or a sorted T cell fraction (not recorded which). The clonotype comes from a male donor with ankylosing spondylitis or in good health (not recorded which). Rearrangement joined TRBV20-1 to TRBJ2-7; possibly the D gene is TRBD2, per 6 matching bases. The DNA sequence is as follows: TGCAGTGCCACGGCGGGGATCTACGAGCAGTACGTC. Its protein product is CSATAGIYEQYV.